The 13 T cell receptor beta chains below all came from one sample that was sequenced in a study of regulatory T cells in long-lasting Graves disease (dated by TCRdb to 2020 to 2023). Library preparation used multiplex PCR. Reads for this sample came from an Illumina HiSeq 4000. CDR3 regions were amplified by Arm-PCR with iRepertoire HTBI primers to construct TCR beta libraries. The public reads were reprocessed in TCRdb via fastp at Q25 and MiXCR, keeping in-frame beta chains. Identical CDR3 protein sequences are pooled into one entry, listed with their most common genes and DNA. Recorded for this sample are 200,000 to 300,000 distinct CDR3 sequences; about 19% of them occurred a single time. The ten largest clones capture approximately 13% of the sample. The time point label, as the study defines it: newly diagnosed GD, antithyroid drugs for less than 3 months. For both TCR sequencing and RNA sequencing, RNA was extracted from PBMCs in TRIzol.

Sequencing used peripheral blood mononuclear cells (PBMCs), obtained at new diagnosis, from a patient treated with antithyroid drugs. The receptors stem from a female donor with Graves disease.

To note about this clonotype: Possible read error: a much larger clone is one base away. The chain links TRBV29-1 to TRBJ1-4; no firm D call. This CDR3 spans 13 amino acids. Germline V gene data show CDR1 as SQVTM and CDR2 as ANQGSEA. The V gene lost 4 bases and the J gene lost 4 bases, with 10 bases spanning the gap. The CDR3 loop reads CSVGGYYNEKLFF. CDR3 coding DNA: TGCAGCGTTGGTGGATACTATAATGAAAAACTGTTTTTT.

This clonotype was seen repeatedly, ten times or more. The rearrangement uses TRBV15 and TRBJ2-7; 7 nucleotides agree with TRBD2. Germline loops: CDR1 LNHNV, CDR2 YYDKDF (reference sequence). V lost 1 base and J lost 3; bases outside the gene matches: 3. The CDR3 spans 14 residues. The chain's CDR3 is CATSRGGGGYEQYF. The CDR3 DNA follows: TGTGCCACCAGCAGAGGGGGGGGAGGCTACGAGCAGTACTTC.

This clonotype was counted at least ten times. The CDR3 coding sequence is TGTGCCAGCAGTGTACAGGGCCAATCCTACAATGAGCAGTTCTTC. It is translated as CASSVQGQSYNEQFF. The J gene is TRBJ2-1, the V gene TRBV6-2 or TRBV6-3; D perhaps matches TRBD1 (6 bases). V lost 5 bases and J 1 base, leaving 12 bases between the germline ends. The germline CDR1 and CDR2 sequences are MNHEY and SVGEGT. This CDR3 has 15 amino acids.

The table lists this clonotype with many counts. The chain recombines TRBV6-2 or TRBV6-3 with TRBJ2-3, with a possible D match to TRBD1 (5 bases). Germline values: CDR1 MNHEY, CDR2 SVGEGT. Trimming left V 2 bases short and J 3 bases short, with 12 bases between. CDR3 length equals 15 residues. The CDR3 DNA sequence: TGTGCCAGCAGTTACGGTCAGGGCATAACAGATACGCAGTATTTT. This sequence encodes CASSYGQGITDTQYF.

Ten or more counts support this clonotype. The chain is built from TRBV2 and TRBJ2-5; D is perhaps TRBD2 (5 bases). Germline-derived CDR1 and CDR2 are SNHLY and FYNNEI. V was shortened by 10 bases and J by 3 bases, with 12 bases between the two germline ends. This CDR3 contains 12 residues. The CDR3 bases are TGTGCCATCCACGGACTCAAAGAGACCCAGTACTTC. The encoded protein is CAIHGLKETQYF.

This clonotype came up many times. The J gene is TRBJ2-5, the V gene TRBV7-8, with 8 bases aligning to TRBD2. CDR3 length: 17 amino acids. Germline lookup yields CDR1 SGHVS and CDR2 FQNEAQ. With 5 bases clipped from V and 4 bases from J, the junction kept 15 bases outside the gene matches. The CDR3 sequence: CASSNWASGGVTETQYF. The CDR3 nucleotides are TGTGCCAGCAGCAATTGGGCGAGCGGGGGTGTCACAGAGACCCAGTACTTC.

This clonotype has at least ten counts. The chain recombines TRBV20-1 with TRBJ1-6, with D unclear. The CDR3 contains 12 residues. Trimming pared 5 bases from V and 10 bases from J, leaving 12 bases between. Germline CDR1 and CDR2: DFQATT and SNEGSKA (reference sequence). The CDR3 DNA sequence: TGCAGTGCTGTCCCGGCTGGATCACCCCTCCACTTT. Amino acid sequence: CSAVPAGSPLHF.

This clonotype was counted once. The chain recombines TRBV14 with TRBJ1-2; a possible D gene is TRBD1 (5 bases). V was pared by 1 base and J by 7 bases, with 13 bases between. The CDR3 is 14 amino acids. Germline V gene lookup returns CDR1 SGHDN and CDR2 FVKESK. CDR3 DNA: TGTGCCAGCAGCCAAGGGCGGCAGGGCTTTGGCTACACCTTC. It codes for CASSQGRQGFGYTF.

This chain connects TRBV5-1 to TRBJ2-7; D is possibly TRBD1 (6 bases). CDR3 length: 13 residues. V was cut by 2 bases and J by 6 bases, with 12 bases left in between. Germline V gives CDR1 SGHRS, CDR2 YFSETQ. The CDR3 sequence is CASSLNRDTEQYF. The DNA of the CDR3 is TGCGCCAGCAGCTTAAACAGGGACACCGAGCAGTACTTC. Drawing the rest from reference TRBV5-1 and TRBJ2-7, the complete variable domain is KAGVTQTPRYLIKTRGQQVTLSCSPISGHRSVSWYQQTPGQGLQFLFEYFSETQRNKGNFPGRFSGRQFSNSRSEMNVSTLELGDSALYLCASSLNRDTEQYFGPGTRLTVT.

This clonotype was observed at least ten times. This sequence joins TRBV20-1 and TRBJ2-7, with unresolved D. Germline V gene data show CDR1 as DFQATT and CDR2 as SNEGSKA (reference sequence). With 2 bases removed from V and 0 bases from J, the gap between germline ends came to 11 bases. This CDR3 contains 14 residues. The CDR3 DNA reads as TGCAGTGCTAGATTACCTGCAAGCTCCTACGAGCAGTACTTC. The encoded protein is CSARLPASSYEQYF.

J is TRBJ1-2 and V is TRBV7-9; D possibly corresponds to TRBD1 (5 bases). This CDR3 region has 12 residues. Trimming pared 3 bases from V and 6 bases from J, leaving 8 bases between. Germline V CDR1 and CDR2: SEHNR, FQNEAQ (reference sequence). CDR3 loop: CASSFWGDGYTF. DNA for the CDR3: TGTGCCAGCAGCTTCTGGGGGGATGGCTACACCTTC. Looking up the rest from reference TRBV7-9 and TRBJ1-2 gives the full variable domain: DTGVSQNPRHKITKRGQNVTFRCDPISEHNRLYWYRQTLGQGPEFLTYFQNEAQLEKSRLLSDRFSAERPKGSFSTLEIQRTEQGDSAMYLCASSFWGDGYTFGSGTRLTVV.

This clonotype appeared a few times. The chain combines TRBV7-2 with TRBJ2-4; 7 bases are shared with TRBD1. The CDR3 has 18 residues. From germline, CDR1 is SGHTA and CDR2 FQGNSA. V lost 2 bases to trimming and J lost 2 bases; unmatched junction nucleotides: 12. The CDR3 nucleotides are TGTGCCAGCAGCTTATTCGCGGTATACAGGGGCCCCAAAAACATTCAGTACTTC. Amino acid sequence: CASSLFAVYRGPKNIQYF. The variable domain in full, completed from reference TRBV7-2 and TRBJ2-4, reads GAGVSQSPSNKVTEKGKDVELRCDPISGHTALYWYRQSLGQGLEFLIYFQGNSAPDKSGLPSDRFSAERTGGSVSTLTIQRTQQEDSAVYLCASSLFAVYRGPKNIQYFGAGTRLSVL.

This clonotype was found a few times. This rearrangement joins TRBV7-3 to TRBJ1-6; D unclear. Germline V gene lookup returns CDR1 SGHTA and CDR2 FQGTGA. Trimming pared 2 bases from V and 3 bases from J, leaving 8 bases between. The CDR3 covers 15 residues. As DNA, the CDR3 is TGTGCCAGCAGCTTAGTTCCAGACTATAATTCACCCCTCCACTTT. This translates into CASSLVPDYNSPLHF.